By its share, the clone carrying this T cell receptor (beta chain) is medium-sized. Its cognate antigen is unknown. Blood genomic DNA input for TRB amplification was roughly 220-500 ng. CDR3 size: 15 residues. Germline lookup yields CDR1 LNHDA and CDR2 SQIVND (reference sequence). Trimming left V 6 bases short and J 5 bases short, with 18 bases between. These data belong to a study of T and B cells in COVID-19 patients. Overall study: About 90% of the 20 active-infection patients had comorbidities associated with unfavorable COVID-19 outcome.

Study-level findings and limits: Exclusive to the recovered cohort were some 2,300 TCR clusters, around 30 of them with low generation probability.

TRB rearrangements were amplified by multiplex PCR with BIOMED2 TRB-A/B primers. TCRdb redid the calling of the multiplex PCR reads with MiXCR, one entry per CDR3 protein. The table has approximately 10,000 distinct CDR3 sequences, around 30% seen once. The V gene is TRBV19, the J gene TRBJ2-3, with D perhaps TRBD2 (6 bases). The TCR sequence derives from a human donor who had recovered from COVID-19. The source material was blood. The DNA for the CDR3 is TGTGCCAGTAGACCGGGGGATGTCAGTGGAGATACGCAGTATTTT. It specifies CASRPGDVSGDTQYF.